The present entry profiles one T cell receptor (beta chain) with its context. No antigen is known for it. This entry comes from a study of T cell repertoires in cytomegalovirus infection. Overall study context: An indication of both CMV infection and matching HLA type came from public TCR beta signatures.

General observations from the study: Identification of carriers of CMV plus the relevant HLA was achieved through cumulative public TCR beta family frequency.

In TCRdb, the reads were re-called with MiXCR into one record per CDR3 protein. The top ten clones hold roughly 10% of a sample with hundreds of thousands of distinct CDR3 sequences, about 10% of them seen once. Sequencing used PBMCs. This clonotype originated in a human donor in good health (CMV status not recorded). Some clones in this sample may be carry-over from other donors' samples.

The CDR3 DNA follows: TGTGCCAGCAGACTCCCGGGACTTCCGAATGAAGCTTTCTTT. It yields the protein CASRLPGLPNEAFF. This chain connects TRBV28 to TRBJ1-1, with D possibly being TRBD1 (5 bases). CDR1 is MDHEN, CDR2 SYDVKM, per germline. This CDR3 spans 14 amino acids. Trimming removed 6 bases at V and 7 bases at J, with 18 bases between.